Listed here are 30 T cell receptor beta chains from one sample, sequenced in a study of cytomegalovirus exposure and HLA in healthy donors. Amplification used 60 Vbeta primers and 13 Jbeta primers. Here immunoSEQ multiplex PCR was the method, and the copy in TCRdb shows in-frame clones only, minus some. The table lists 160,000 or so clones, around 88% of them singletons. The sample consisted of PBMCs. Receptors originate from a woman under 40 in good health and CMV-seronegative.

This sequence joins TRBV27 and TRBJ2-3, with TRBD2 matching over 9 bases. This CDR3 has 15 residues. Per the germline V gene, CDR1 is MNHEY and CDR2 is SMNVEV (reference sequence). The V and J ends lost 3 bases and 5 bases, in that order; junction bases with no gene match: 6. Here the CDR3 DNA reads TGTGCCAGCAGTTTGAGGGCGGGGGGGGGAGATACGCAGTATTTT. Protein sequence: CASSLRAGGGDTQYF.

The chain joins TRBV19 to TRBJ1-1; 7 positions match TRBD1. Germline V lookup: CDR1 LNHDA, CDR2 SQIVND (reference sequence). CDR3 length: 14 residues. V lost 6 bases and J lost 4; bases outside the gene matches: 8. The CDR3 nucleotides are TGTGCCAGTAGCACAGACAGGGTGTCCACTGAAGCTTTCTTT. Its protein is CASSTDRVSTEAFF.

This clone was observed once. The chain has TRBV4-2 and TRBJ2-6; perhaps TRBD2 as D (6 bases). Trimming removed 7 bases from V and 4 bases from J, with 23 bases in between. In germline, CDR1 is LGHNA, CDR2 YNFKEQ. The CDR3 sequence is 18 residues long. The CDR3 region is CASIKVTPGVTGANVLTF. The CDR3 DNA follows: TGTGCCAGCATCAAGGTAACCCCGGGGGTGACAGGGGCCAACGTCCTGACTTTC.

Here the CDR3 DNA reads TGCGCCAGCAGCCCCTCCCCCTATACAGGGGGCGATAAATCCACTGAAGCTTTCTTT. Translated, it gives CASSPSPYTGGDKSTEAFF. The chain has TRBV4-1 and TRBJ1-1, with TRBD1 identical over 9 bases. CDR3 length: 19 amino acids. V was pared by 4 bases and J by 4 bases, with 19 bases of the junction left unmatched. Germline CDR1 MGHRA, CDR2 YSYEKL.

There are a few counts of this clone. The rearrangement uses TRBV2 and TRBJ2-2; D is perhaps TRBD1 (5 bases). The V end was cut by 7 bases, the J end by 7 bases, with 22 bases between. CDR1 and CDR2 (germline): SNHLY, FYNNEI. This CDR3 is built from 16 residues. This chain's CDR3 is CASTPWGRRSGGELFF. CDR3 coding DNA: TGTGCCAGCACCCCATGGGGCAGGCGGTCCGGCGGGGAGCTGTTTTTT.

The chain carries TRBV11-2 and TRBJ2-2, with 9 nucleotides matching TRBD1. Trimming removed 2 bases from V and 5 bases from J; junction bases left unmatched: 3. The CDR3 has 15 amino acids. Germline CDR1 reads SGHAT; CDR2 reads FQNNGV. The CDR3 reads CASSLMGQGTGELFF. CDR3 nucleotides: TGTGCCAGCAGCTTAATGGGACAGGGTACCGGGGAGCTGTTTTTT.

This clone is a singleton in its sample. The genes are TRBV4-1 and TRBJ2-5; 11 bases align to TRBD2. V shed 0 bases, J shed 5 bases, and the junction held 5 bases outside the gene matches. This CDR3 comprises 16 residues. Germline V gives CDR1 MGHRA, CDR2 YSYEKL. For the CDR3, the DNA is TGCGCCAGCAGCCAAGATTGGGCTAGCGGGAGGGAGACCCAGTACTTC. Translating it yields CASSQDWASGRETQYF.

V usage is TRBV7-9 and J usage is TRBJ2-6; perhaps TRBD2 as D (7 bases). CDR1 is SEHNR, CDR2 FQNEAQ, per germline (reference sequence). Trimming stripped 5 bases from V and 1 base from J, with 12 bases between. This CDR3 region has 16 residues. CDR3 sequence (DNA): TGTGCCAGCAGCCCGAGGGGGGGGTCTGGGGCCAACGTCCTGACTTTC. Amino acids: CASSPRGGSGANVLTF.

V and J are TRBV10-1 and TRBJ2-3; no clear D gene. The CDR3 is 13 amino acids. Between the trimmed V and J ends, which lost 0 bases and 4 bases, there was a span of 5 bases. The germline V gene has CDR1 WNHNN and CDR2 SYGVQD (reference sequence). For the CDR3, the DNA is TGCGCCAGCAGTGAGTCTACGGCAGATACGCAGTATTTT. It yields the protein CASSESTADTQYF.

The rearrangement uses TRBV7-9 and TRBJ1-3; 8 bases agree with TRBD1. The length of the CDR3 is 15 residues. CDR1 SEHNR and CDR2 FQNEAQ come from the germline V gene (reference sequence). V dropped 5 bases and J dropped 2; count of bases not matched to a gene: 5. The CDR3 sequence is CASSPGQVTGNTIYF. CDR3 sequence (DNA): TGTGCCAGCAGCCCGGGACAGGTTACTGGAAACACCATATATTTT.

The genes are TRBV30 and TRBJ2-7, with TRBD1 as a possible D gene (6 bases). The CDR3 sequence is 15 residues long. Germline assignment: CDR1 GTSNPN and CDR2 SVGIG (reference sequence). V lost 2 bases and J 3 bases, leaving 17 bases between the germline ends. The chain's CDR3 is CAWSLTGYPSYEQYF. DNA of the CDR3: TGTGCCTGGAGTCTAACAGGGTACCCCAGCTACGAGCAGTACTTC.

V usage is TRBV6-5 and J usage is TRBJ2-7; 9 bases are shared with TRBD1. The CDR3 contains 15 residues. Germline CDR1 and CDR2: MNHEY and SVGAGI. The V segment lost 2 bases and the J segment 9 bases; nucleotides outside the gene matches: 11. The CDR3 DNA reads as TGTGCCAGCAGTTACGGGGGGACAGGGTCGTGGGGGCAGTACTTC. Translated, it gives CASSYGGTGSWGQYF.

The chain recombines TRBV2 with TRBJ2-1; 11 positions match TRBD1. The CDR3 has 14 amino acids. Losses at the gene ends were 7 bases for V and 7 bases for J; bases not matched to a gene: 6. Per germline, CDR1 SNHLY and CDR2 FYNNEI. The CDR3 nucleotides read TGTGCCAGCACCGGGACAGGGGGATTTAATGAGCAGTTCTTC. Its protein product is CASTGTGGFNEQFF.

The rearrangement links TRBV28 to TRBJ1-5; TRBD1 aligns across 11 bases. V lost 3 bases and J lost 7; bases outside the gene matches: 5. The CDR3 extends over 15 amino acids. The germline gives CDR1 MDHEN, CDR2 SYDVKM. The CDR3 coding sequence is TGTGCCAGCAGTTTCCCCGGGACAGGGGGACAGCCCCAGCATTTT. The encoded protein is CASSFPGTGGQPQHF.

This chain connects TRBV5-1 to TRBJ1-6; 11 positions agree with TRBD1. Germline CDR1 and CDR2: SGHRS and YFSETQ. The length of the CDR3 is 15 residues. The trim removed 2 bases at V and 9 bases at J, leaving 4 bases unmatched. CDR3: CASSFRDRGSSPLHF. The CDR3 region has the DNA TGCGCCAGCAGCTTCCGGGACAGGGGGTCTTCACCCCTCCACTTT.

The table lists this clone with a count of one. The gene calls are TRBV27 and TRBJ1-1; 9 positions agree with TRBD1. Germline assignment: CDR1 MNHEY and CDR2 SMNVEV (reference sequence). V was pared by 7 bases and J by 1 base, with 1 base of the junction left unmatched. The CDR3 runs 13 residues. CDR3 sequence (DNA): TGTGCCAGCACGGGACAGGGGAACACTGAAGCTTTCTTT. Its protein is CASTGQGNTEAFF.

J is TRBJ2-5 and V is TRBV7-7, with a weak D call TRBD2 (7 bases). Germline V gene lookup returns CDR1 SSHAT and CDR2 FNYEAQ (reference sequence). With 5 bases removed from V and 5 bases from J, the gap between germline ends came to 21 bases. This CDR3 contains 16 residues. CDR3 region: CASSTGGRSSAETQYF. The CDR3 DNA reads as TGTGCCAGCAGCACGGGGGGCAGATCCAGCGCGGAGACCCAGTACTTC.

The rearrangement uses TRBV7-6 and TRBJ2-7; TRBD2 aligns across 9 bases. CDR1 and CDR2 from the germline V gene are SGHVS and FNYEAQ. After removal of 7 bases from V and 1 base from J, the junction contained 5 bases not matched to a gene. The CDR3 is 14 amino acids. The CDR3, as DNA: TGTGCCAGCACCCAGACTAGCGGATCCTACGAGCAGTACTTC. It specifies CASTQTSGSYEQYF. Full variable domain (rest looked up from reference TRBV7-6 and TRBJ2-7): GAGVSQSPRYKVTKRGQDVALRCDPISGHVSLYWYRQALGQGPEFLTYFNYEAQQDKSGLPNDRFSAERPEGSISTLTIQRTEQRDSAMYRCASTQTSGSYEQYFGPGTRLTVT.

About this clone itself: The identical CDR3 is also encoded by other nucleotide sequences in the sample. The chain joins TRBV5-1 to TRBJ2-3; D unresolved. The length of the CDR3 is 12 residues. In germline, CDR1 is SGHRS, CDR2 YFSETQ. Trimming shortened V by 4 bases and J by 0 bases, and 3 bases separated the two germline ends. CDR3 DNA sequence: TGCGCCAGCAGCCTAAGCACAGATACGCAGTATTTT. This encodes CASSLSTDTQYF.

The J gene is TRBJ2-7, the V gene TRBV30; no clear D. V dropped 0 bases and J dropped 7 bases, with 19 bases sitting between them. Germline loops: CDR1 GTSNPN, CDR2 SVGIG (reference sequence). The CDR3 spans 15 residues. The CDR3 reads CAWSVYRLLPREQYF. In DNA form, the CDR3 reads TGTGCCTGGAGTGTTTATCGACTGCTGCCGCGGGAGCAGTACTTC.

This rearrangement joins TRBV5-1 to TRBJ2-1; TRBD1 matches at 9 bases. CDR1 and CDR2 from the germline V gene are SGHRS and YFSETQ. The CDR3 is made up of 16 amino acids. After removal of 4 bases from V and 0 bases from J, the junction contained 5 bases not matched to a gene. CDR3 sequence reads: CASSVGTGSSYNEQFF. The CDR3 DNA reads TGCGCCAGCAGCGTAGGGACAGGGAGCTCCTACAATGAGCAGTTCTTC.

The gene calls are TRBV13 and TRBJ1-6; tentatively, D is TRBD1 (5 bases). The CDR3 totals 14 residues. CDR1 PRHDT and CDR2 FYEKMQ come from the germline V gene (reference sequence). V lost 1 base, J lost 7 bases, and 8 bases lay in between. The CDR3 sequence is CASSLDRTNSPLHF. In nucleotides, the CDR3 is TGTGCCAGCAGCTTAGACAGGACCAATTCACCCCTCCACTTT.

There are a few counts of this clone. V gene TRBV7-9 combines with J gene TRBJ1-5, with a possible D match to TRBD1 (5 bases). Germline values: CDR1 SEHNR, CDR2 FQNEAQ (reference sequence). The V end lost 8 bases, the J end lost 9 bases, and 11 bases lay between the germline ends. The CDR3 covers 11 residues. The CDR3 is CASQGLGPQHF. The DNA of the CDR3 is TGTGCCAGCCAGGGTCTTGGGCCCCAGCATTTT.

This chain links TRBV7-9 with TRBJ1-5; 7 bases are shared with TRBD1. Germline assignment: CDR1 SEHNR and CDR2 FQNEAQ (reference sequence). V lost 4 bases to trimming and J lost 7 bases; unmatched junction nucleotides: 16. The CDR3 has 17 amino acids. This CDR3 is CASSSATGVPGRQPQHF. The CDR3 region has the DNA TGTGCCAGCAGCTCCGCCACAGGGGTCCCCGGTAGGCAGCCCCAGCATTTT.

V is TRBV6-4 and J is TRBJ2-2, with 8 nucleotides matching TRBD1. Trimming took 0 bases from V and 4 from J; bases not matched to a gene: 1. CDR1 is MRHNA, CDR2 SNTAGT, per germline. The CDR3 runs 15 residues. DNA for the CDR3: TGTGCCAGCAGTGACTCGGACAGGGCCACCGGGGAGCTGTTTTTT. Translating it yields CASSDSDRATGELFF.

V is TRBV19 and J is TRBJ2-3; tentatively, D is TRBD2 (5 bases). This CDR3 contains 15 residues. V was cut by 11 bases and J by 0 bases, with 18 bases left in between. Germline CDR1 is LNHDA and CDR2 is SQIVND (reference sequence). CDR3 coding DNA: TGTGCCTCCAGTAGTCGGGGTCCTAGCACAGATACGCAGTATTTT. It specifies CASSSRGPSTDTQYF.

V gene TRBV5-5 combines with J gene TRBJ2-5; a weak D match, TRBD2 (5 bases). From germline, CDR1 is SGHKS and CDR2 YYEKEE (reference sequence). Trimming took 0 bases from V and 2 from J, leaving 8 bases between them. This CDR3 contains 14 residues. In nucleotides, the CDR3 is TGTGCCAGCAGCTTGGCGCGGGCGCAAGAGACCCAGTACTTC. It yields the protein CASSLARAQETQYF.

The chain recombines TRBV4-1 with TRBJ2-3, with TRBD2 matching 7 bases. Germline lookup yields CDR1 MGHRA and CDR2 YSYEKL. V lost 0 bases, J lost 1 base, and 10 bases stayed unmatched. There are 18 residues in the CDR3. The CDR3 DNA follows: TGCGCCAGCAGCCAAGAGGGTGGCAGCGGGGCACGCACAGATACGCAGTATTTT. It encodes CASSQEGGSGARTDTQYF.

The genes are TRBV7-9 and TRBJ2-5, with TRBD2 as a possible D gene (5 bases). V lost 5 bases, J lost 4 bases, and 17 bases lay in between. The CDR3 extends over 15 amino acids. From germline, CDR1 is SEHNR and CDR2 FQNEAQ (reference sequence). The DNA of the CDR3 is TGTGCCAGCAGCGCCCCGACGAGGGAAACAGAGACCCAGTACTTC. This codes for CASSAPTRETETQYF.

The rearrangement uses TRBV9 and TRBJ2-6; D is perhaps TRBD1 (6 bases). The CDR3 length is 16 residues. The germline V and J ends were trimmed by 3 bases and 2 bases, with 12 bases remaining between them. The germline V gene encodes CDR1 SGDLS and CDR2 YYNGEE. As DNA, the CDR3 is TGTGCCAGCAGCGCCCAAAACAGGGCTGGGGCCAACGTCCTGACTTTC. Protein product: CASSAQNRAGANVLTF.